This is a list of T cell receptor beta chains from one sample in a study of blood T cell repertoires in COVID-19. Measured with immunoSEQ multiplex PCR; TCRdb has only the in-frame clones, and not every one. The profile shows 75,000 to 85,000 clones, 75% to 90% of them singletons. Sequences were obtained from peripheral blood. The receptors originated from a human donor in a cohort sampled during active COVID-19. CDR3s include the opening cysteine and the closing phenylalanine or tryptophan. A D gene is named only where the DNA matches it firmly. Clone size, where shown, is once, few, many, or a class for clones that have expanded.

V gene	clone size	J gene	D gene	CDR3 protein	CDR3 DNA
TRBV21-1	-	TRBJ2-3	-	CASSKLGPGGATRRDTQYF	TGTGCCAGCAGCAAGTTAGGCCCTGGGGGGGCCACTCGGAGAGATACGCAGTATTTT
TRBV5-4	few	TRBJ2-4	-	CASSLPGAKNIQYF	TGTGCCAGCAGCTTGCCAGGAGCCAAAAACATTCAGTACTTC
TRBV29-1	-	TRBJ1-1	-	CSGWRQRNTEAFF	TGCAGCGGGTGGAGGCAAAGGAACACTGAAGCTTTCTTT
TRBV10-3	-	TRBJ2-1	TRBD2	CAIRLAGSINEQFF	TGTGCCATCAGACTAGCGGGGAGCATCAATGAGCAGTTCTTC
TRBV12-3/TRBV12-4	-	TRBJ1-2	-	CASSLTGQDGYTF	TGTGCCAGCAGTCTTACAGGGCAGGATGGCTACACCTTC
TRBV5-5	-	TRBJ2-3	TRBD1	CASSPGQGAFTDTQYF	TGTGCCAGCAGCCCCGGACAGGGGGCCTTCACAGATACGCAGTATTTT
TRBV28	-	TRBJ1-2	TRBD1	CASSSTGNGYTF	TGTGCCAGCAGTTCGACAGGGAATGGCTACACCTTC
TRBV6-2/TRBV6-3	-	TRBJ2-2	TRBD2	CASSYTSGGNGELFF	TGTGCCAGCAGTTACACTAGCGGGGGTAACGGGGAGCTGTTTTTT
TRBV18	-	TRBJ1-6	-	CASSPALQGRALNSPLHF	TGTGCCAGCTCACCTGCCCTACAGGGACGGGCGCTTAATTCACCCCTCCACTTT
TRBV12-3/TRBV12-4	-	TRBJ2-1	TRBD2	CASSSGRANEQFF	TGTGCCAGCAGTTCCGGGAGGGCAAATGAGCAGTTCTTC
TRBV11-3	once	TRBJ2-1	TRBD2	CASSLDRSGGAPEFF	TGTGCCAGCAGCTTAGATCGTAGCGGGGGTGCACCTGAGTTCTTC
TRBV7-2	-	TRBJ1-2	TRBD1	CASSPRDRGQYGYTF	TGTGCCAGCAGCCCCCGGGACAGGGGGCAGTATGGCTACACCTTC
TRBV4-2	few	TRBJ2-7	TRBD2	CASSHRLAGRSSYEQYF	TGTGCCAGCAGCCACCGACTAGCGGGTCGAAGCTCCTACGAGCAGTACTTC
TRBV6-2/TRBV6-3	-	TRBJ1-5	TRBD1	CASSYMPGGNGNQPQHF	TGTGCCAGCAGTTACATGCCAGGGGGCAATGGCAATCAGCCCCAGCATTTT
TRBV12-3/TRBV12-4	once	TRBJ2-5	-	CASSFVSQETQYF	TGTGCCAGCAGTTTCGTTAGTCAAGAGACCCAGTACTTC
TRBV2	-	TRBJ1-3	-	CASRTGQSSGNTIYF	TGTGCCAGCAGGACAGGACAGAGCTCTGGAAACACCATATATTTT
TRBV27	once	TRBJ2-1	TRBD1	CASRTLRDRVHEQFF	TGTGCCAGCAGGACCCTCAGAGACAGGGTCCATGAGCAGTTCTTC
TRBV7-9	few	TRBJ2-7	-	CASSSVSYEQYF	TGTGCCAGCAGCTCGGTCTCCTACGAGCAGTACTTC
TRBV6-2/TRBV6-3	-	TRBJ2-1	-	CASSPERPPGYNEQFF	TGTGCCAGCAGCCCCGAACGGCCTCCAGGGTACAATGAGCAGTTCTTC
TRBV10-3	-	TRBJ2-5	-	CAISESWGRIQETQYF	TGTGCCATCAGTGAGTCGTGGGGGCGGATTCAAGAGACCCAGTACTTC
TRBV2	-	TRBJ1-4	TRBD1	CASIPDRVNEKLFF	TGTGCCAGCATCCCGGACAGGGTCAATGAAAAACTGTTTTTT
TRBV6-1	-	TRBJ1-6	-	CASSEARGLDNSPLHF	TGTGCCAGCAGTGAAGCGAGGGGACTTGATAATTCACCCCTCCACTTT
TRBV2	-	TRBJ2-3	TRBD1	CASSLDREADTQYF	TGTGCCAGCAGTTTGGACAGGGAGGCAGATACGCAGTATTTT
TRBV12-3/TRBV12-4	-	TRBJ1-1	-	CASSLQGNTEAFF	TGTGCCAGCAGTCTACAGGGGAACACTGAAGCTTTCTTT
TRBV7-8	-	TRBJ2-3	TRBD2	CASSSLLAGATDTQYF	TGTGCCAGCAGCTCTCTCCTAGCGGGGGCGACAGATACGCAGTATTTT
TRBV7-9	-	TRBJ2-7	-	CASSLMSANYEQYF	TGTGCCAGCAGCTTGATGTCTGCGAACTACGAGCAGTACTTC
TRBV7-9	-	TRBJ2-1	TRBD2	CASGLAGGLGQFF	TGTGCCAGCGGTCTAGCGGGGGGCCTGGGGCAGTTCTTC
TRBV6-5	-	TRBJ2-7	TRBD1	CASSYYGTGPYEQYF	TGTGCCAGCAGTTACTACGGGACAGGACCGTACGAGCAGTACTTC
TRBV2	few	TRBJ2-7	TRBD2	CASSELSSGRHEQYF	TGTGCCAGCAGTGAATTGTCTAGCGGGAGGCACGAGCAGTACTTC
TRBV9	-	TRBJ2-3	TRBD1	CASSPLGQGWLDTQYF	TGTGCCAGCAGCCCGCTGGGACAGGGGTGGTTGGATACGCAGTATTTT
TRBV10-2	once	TRBJ2-7	-	CASTQSFYEQYF	TGCGCCAGCACACAGAGTTTCTACGAGCAGTACTTC
TRBV6-5	-	TRBJ2-7	-	CASTGLLYEQYF	TGTGCCAGCACGGGACTTTTGTACGAGCAGTACTTC
TRBV7-9	-	TRBJ2-3	TRBD1	CASSFDRATDTQYF	TGTGCCAGCAGCTTTGACAGGGCTACAGATACGCAGTATTTT
TRBV6-6	once	TRBJ1-2	TRBD1	CASSPNPTGAFNYGYTF	TGTGCCAGCAGTCCGAATCCGACAGGGGCTTTTAACTATGGCTACACCTTC
TRBV14	-	TRBJ2-3	TRBD2	CASSPRLAATDTQYF	TGTGCCAGCAGCCCGAGACTAGCGGCCACAGATACGCAGTATTTT
TRBV21-1	-	TRBJ2-3	-	CASQGQGFTDTQYF	TGTGCCAGTCAGGGACAGGGTTTCACAGATACGCAGTATTTT
TRBV7-2	-	TRBJ2-1	TRBD2	CASTTGGEGRNEQFF	TGTGCCAGCACCACGGGGGGGGAGGGCCGCAATGAGCAGTTCTTC
TRBV18	-	TRBJ1-2	TRBD1	CASSPRTGEGGYTF	TGTGCCAGCTCACCCCGGACAGGAGAGGGTGGCTACACCTTC
TRBV5-1	-	TRBJ2-1	-	CASSLVGGRNNEQFF	TGCGCCAGCAGCTTGGTAGGGGGACGGAACAATGAGCAGTTCTTC
TRBV27	-	TRBJ2-5	TRBD2	CASSLILAGGQVETQYF	TGTGCCAGCAGTTTAATACTAGCGGGGGGGCAGGTGGAGACCCAGTACTTC
TRBV5-1	-	TRBJ1-4	TRBD1	CASGSGTANEKLFF	TGCGCCAGCGGCTCCGGGACAGCGAATGAAAAACTGTTTTTT
TRBV7-3	-	TRBJ2-6	-	CASSFSSGANVLTF	TGTGCCAGCAGCTTCTCTTCTGGGGCCAACGTCCTGACTTTC
TRBV18	-	TRBJ1-1	TRBD1	CASSPTGAPGTEAFF	TGTGCCAGCTCACCGACAGGGGCCCCGGGGACTGAAGCTTTCTTT
TRBV5-5	-	TRBJ2-3	-	CASSLSPSSTDTQYF	TGTGCCAGCAGCTTGTCTCCTTCTAGCACAGATACGCAGTATTTT
TRBV19	-	TRBJ1-6	-	CASSIGSGVDNSPLHF	TGTGCCAGTAGTATAGGGTCGGGTGTAGATAATTCACCCCTCCACTTT
TRBV18	-	TRBJ2-7	-	CASSPSEGDQHQYF	TGTGCCAGCTCACCATCAGAGGGAGACCAACACCAGTACTTC
TRBV9	-	TRBJ2-2	-	CASSVAGQITGELFF	TGTGCCAGCAGCGTAGCTGGACAGATCACCGGGGAGCTGTTTTTT
TRBV4-2	-	TRBJ2-7	-	CASSQVWIGTAPYEQYF	TGTGCCAGCAGCCAAGTCTGGATCGGGACTGCTCCCTACGAGCAGTACTTC